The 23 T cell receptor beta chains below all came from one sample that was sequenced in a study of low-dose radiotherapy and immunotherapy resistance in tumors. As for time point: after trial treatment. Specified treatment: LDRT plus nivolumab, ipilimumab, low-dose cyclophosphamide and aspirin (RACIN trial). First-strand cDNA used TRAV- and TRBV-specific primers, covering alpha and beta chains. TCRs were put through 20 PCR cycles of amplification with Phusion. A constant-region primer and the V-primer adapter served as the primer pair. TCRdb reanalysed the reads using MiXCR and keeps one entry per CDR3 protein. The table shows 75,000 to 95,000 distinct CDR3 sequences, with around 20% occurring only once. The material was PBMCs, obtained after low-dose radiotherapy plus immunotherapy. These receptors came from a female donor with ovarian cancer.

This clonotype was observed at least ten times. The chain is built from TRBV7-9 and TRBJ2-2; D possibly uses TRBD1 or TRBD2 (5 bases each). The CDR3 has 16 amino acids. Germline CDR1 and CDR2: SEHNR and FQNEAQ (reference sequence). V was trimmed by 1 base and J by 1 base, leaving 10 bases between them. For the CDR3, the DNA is TGTGCCAGCAGCTTAGGAGGGGCAATGAACACCGGGGAGCTGTTTTTT. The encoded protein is CASSLGGAMNTGELFF. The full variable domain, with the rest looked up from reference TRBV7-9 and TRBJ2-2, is DTGVSQNPRHKITKRGQNVTFRCDPISEHNRLYWYRQTLGQGPEFLTYFQNEAQLEKSRLLSDRFSAERPKGSFSTLEIQRTEQGDSAMYLCASSLGGAMNTGELFFGEGSRLTVL.

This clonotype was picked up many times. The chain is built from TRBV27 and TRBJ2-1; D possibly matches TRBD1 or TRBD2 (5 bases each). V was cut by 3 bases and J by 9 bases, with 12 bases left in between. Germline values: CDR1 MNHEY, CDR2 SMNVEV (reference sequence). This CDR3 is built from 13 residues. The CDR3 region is CASSFVGAGEQFF. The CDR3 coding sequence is TGTGCCAGCAGTTTTGTCGGGGCTGGTGAGCAGTTCTTC.

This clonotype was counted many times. DNA of the CDR3: TGTGCCAGTAGTACCGGGACAGGGGAATTTGAAGAGACCCAGTACTTC. Protein: CASSTGTGEFEETQYF. J is TRBJ2-5 and V is TRBV19; 10 bases are a match to TRBD1. Germline lookup yields CDR1 LNHDA and CDR2 SQIVND (reference sequence). Germline trimming cut 4 bases from V and 3 bases from J; bases unmatched to any gene: 8. This CDR3 is built from 16 residues.

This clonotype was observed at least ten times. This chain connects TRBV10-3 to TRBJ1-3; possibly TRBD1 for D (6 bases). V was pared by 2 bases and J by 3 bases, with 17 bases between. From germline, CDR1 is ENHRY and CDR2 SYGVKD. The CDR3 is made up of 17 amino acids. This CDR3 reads CAISEGQGNRVGNTIYF. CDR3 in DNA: TGTGCCATCAGTGAGGGGCAGGGGAACAGAGTTGGAAACACCATATATTTT.

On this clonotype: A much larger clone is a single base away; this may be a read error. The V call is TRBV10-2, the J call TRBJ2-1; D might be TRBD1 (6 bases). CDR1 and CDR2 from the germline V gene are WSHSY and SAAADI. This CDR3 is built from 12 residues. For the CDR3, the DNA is TGCGTCAGCAGGGGCCCGTACAATGAGCAGTTCTTC. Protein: CVSRGPYNEQFF.

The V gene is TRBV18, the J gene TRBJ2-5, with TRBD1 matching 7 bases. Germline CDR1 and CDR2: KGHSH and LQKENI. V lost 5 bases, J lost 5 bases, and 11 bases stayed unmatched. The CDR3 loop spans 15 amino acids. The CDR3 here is CASSLQGRIRETQYF. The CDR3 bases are TGTGCCAGCTCATTACAGGGGCGGATTAGGGAGACCCAGTACTTC.

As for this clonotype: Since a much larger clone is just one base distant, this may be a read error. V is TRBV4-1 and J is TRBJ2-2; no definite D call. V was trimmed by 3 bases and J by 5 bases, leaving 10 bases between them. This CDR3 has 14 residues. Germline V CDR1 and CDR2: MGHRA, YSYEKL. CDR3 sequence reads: CASSQDELTGELFF. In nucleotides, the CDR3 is TGCGCCAGCAGCCAGGATGAGCTTACCGGGGAGCTGTTTTTT.

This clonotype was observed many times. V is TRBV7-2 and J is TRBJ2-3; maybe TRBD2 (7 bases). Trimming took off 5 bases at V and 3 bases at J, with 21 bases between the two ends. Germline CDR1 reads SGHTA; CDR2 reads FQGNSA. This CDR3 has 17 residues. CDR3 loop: CASSLGGATGGTDTQYF. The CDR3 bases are TGTGCCAGCAGCCTTGGGGGGGCAACGGGCGGGACAGATACGCAGTATTTT.

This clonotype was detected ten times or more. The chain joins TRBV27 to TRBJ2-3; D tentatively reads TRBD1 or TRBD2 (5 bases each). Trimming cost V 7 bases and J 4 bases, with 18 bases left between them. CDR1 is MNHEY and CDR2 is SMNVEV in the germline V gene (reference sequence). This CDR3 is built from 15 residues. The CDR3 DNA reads TGTGCCAGCACAGGAGGCAGGGTTGGGGCAGATACGCAGTATTTT. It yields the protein CASTGGRVGADTQYF.

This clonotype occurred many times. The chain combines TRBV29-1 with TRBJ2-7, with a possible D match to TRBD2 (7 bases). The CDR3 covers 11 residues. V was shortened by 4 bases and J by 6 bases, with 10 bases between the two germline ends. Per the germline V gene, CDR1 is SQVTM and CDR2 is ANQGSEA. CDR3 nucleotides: TGCAGCGTTGCGGGGGGCGCCGAGCAGTACTTC. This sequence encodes CSVAGGAEQYF.

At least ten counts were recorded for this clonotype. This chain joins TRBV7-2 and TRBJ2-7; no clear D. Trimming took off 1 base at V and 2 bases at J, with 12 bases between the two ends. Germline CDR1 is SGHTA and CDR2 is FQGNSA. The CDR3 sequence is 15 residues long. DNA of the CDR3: TGTGCCAGCAGCTTAGAAGACTCCTCAGCCTACGAGCAGTACTTC. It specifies CASSLEDSSAYEQYF.

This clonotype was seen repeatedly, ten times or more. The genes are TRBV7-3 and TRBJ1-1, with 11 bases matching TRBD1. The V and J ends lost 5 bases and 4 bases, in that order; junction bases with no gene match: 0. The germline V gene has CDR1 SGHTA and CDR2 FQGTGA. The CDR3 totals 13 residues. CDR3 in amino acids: CASSGTGGTEAFF. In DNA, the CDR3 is TGTGCCAGCAGCGGGACAGGGGGCACTGAAGCTTTCTTT.

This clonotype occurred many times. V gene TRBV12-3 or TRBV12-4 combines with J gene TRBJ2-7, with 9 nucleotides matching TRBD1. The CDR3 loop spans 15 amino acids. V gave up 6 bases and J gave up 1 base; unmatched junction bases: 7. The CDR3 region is CASRRDRAVSYEQYF. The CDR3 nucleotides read TGTGCCAGCAGAAGGGACAGGGCCGTATCCTACGAGCAGTACTTC.

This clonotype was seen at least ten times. The chain's CDR3 is CASSPLGLAGYNEQFF. Here the CDR3 DNA reads TGTGCCAGCAGCCCCTTGGGACTAGCGGGTTACAATGAGCAGTTCTTC. The J gene is TRBJ2-1, the V gene TRBV11-2; 12 nucleotides match TRBD2. The CDR3 is made up of 16 amino acids. The trim removed 5 bases at V and 4 bases at J, leaving 6 bases unmatched. In germline, CDR1 is SGHAT, CDR2 FQNNGV.

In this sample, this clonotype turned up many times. CDR3 loop: CASSLVVGNNQPQHF. CDR3 in DNA: TGTGCCAGCAGCTTAGTGGTAGGGAACAATCAGCCCCAGCATTTT. The chain links TRBV7-9 to TRBJ1-5, with D uncertain. V was clipped by 1 base and J by 3 bases, with 10 bases between them. The CDR3 has 15 residues. Germline V gives CDR1 SEHNR, CDR2 FQNEAQ (reference sequence).

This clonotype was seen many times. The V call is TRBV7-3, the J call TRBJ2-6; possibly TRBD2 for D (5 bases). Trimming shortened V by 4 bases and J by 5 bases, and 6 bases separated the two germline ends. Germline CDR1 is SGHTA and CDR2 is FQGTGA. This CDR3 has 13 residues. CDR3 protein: CASSSTRANVLTF. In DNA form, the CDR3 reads TGTGCCAGCAGCTCGACTAGGGCCAACGTCCTGACTTTC.

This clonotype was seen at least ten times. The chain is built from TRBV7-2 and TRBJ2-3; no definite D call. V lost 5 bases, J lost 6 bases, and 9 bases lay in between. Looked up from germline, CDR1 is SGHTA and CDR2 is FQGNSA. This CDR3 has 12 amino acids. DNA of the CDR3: TGTGCCAGCAGCCGAAACGTCGATACGCAGTATTTT. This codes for CASSRNVDTQYF. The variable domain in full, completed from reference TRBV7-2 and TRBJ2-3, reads GAGVSQSPSNKVTEKGKDVELRCDPISGHTALYWYRQSLGQGLEFLIYFQGNSAPDKSGLPSDRFSAERTGGSVSTLTIQRTQQEDSAVYLCASSRNVDTQYFGPGTRLTVL.

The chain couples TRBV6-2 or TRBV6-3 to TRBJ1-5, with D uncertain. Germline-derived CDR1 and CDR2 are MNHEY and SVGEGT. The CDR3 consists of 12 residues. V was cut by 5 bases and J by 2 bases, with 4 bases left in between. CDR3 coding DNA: TGTGCCAGCAGTAATGGCAATCAGCCCCAGCATTTT. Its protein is CASSNGNQPQHF.

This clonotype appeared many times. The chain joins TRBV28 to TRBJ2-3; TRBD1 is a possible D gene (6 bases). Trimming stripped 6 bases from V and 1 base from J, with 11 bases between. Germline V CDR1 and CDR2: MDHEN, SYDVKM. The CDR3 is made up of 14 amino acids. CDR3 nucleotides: TGTGCCAGCAGGGAGACAGGTCGCACAGATACGCAGTATTTT. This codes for CASRETGRTDTQYF.

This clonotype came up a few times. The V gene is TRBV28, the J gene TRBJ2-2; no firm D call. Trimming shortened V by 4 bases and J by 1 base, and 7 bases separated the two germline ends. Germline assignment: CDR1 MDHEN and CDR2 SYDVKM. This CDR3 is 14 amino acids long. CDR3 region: CASSWARNTGELFF. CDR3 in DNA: TGTGCCAGCAGTTGGGCCCGGAACACCGGGGAGCTGTTTTTT.

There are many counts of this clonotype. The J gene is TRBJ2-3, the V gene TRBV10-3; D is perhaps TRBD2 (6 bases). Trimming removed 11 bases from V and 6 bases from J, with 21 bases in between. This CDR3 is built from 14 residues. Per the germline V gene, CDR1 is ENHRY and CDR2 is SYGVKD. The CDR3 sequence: CAVRQGGGLDTQYF. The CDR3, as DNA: TGTGCCGTCCGGCAAGGTGGGGGACTGGATACGCAGTATTTT.

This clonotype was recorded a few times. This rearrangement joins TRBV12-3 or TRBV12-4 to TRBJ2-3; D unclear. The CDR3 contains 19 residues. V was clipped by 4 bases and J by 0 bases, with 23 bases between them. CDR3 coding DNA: TGTGCCAGCAGTTCCCCCCCAACGTCAGCAAGAACTAGCACAGATACGCAGTATTTT. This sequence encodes CASSSPPTSARTSTDTQYF.

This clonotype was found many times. The CDR3 protein is CASRKNGADNEQFF. The DNA of the CDR3 is TGTGCCAGCAGGAAGAATGGGGCCGACAATGAGCAGTTCTTC. V and J are TRBV3-1 and TRBJ2-1, with D maybe TRBD1 (5 bases). CDR1 is LGHDT, CDR2 YNNKEL, per germline (reference sequence). V gave up 6 bases and J gave up 5 bases, with 14 bases separating them. The CDR3 is 14 residues long.